This T cell receptor (beta chain) was captured in a study of T cells in Graves' hyperthyroidism and ophthalmopathy. Background on the study: At the time of initial diagnosis and before any treatment, peripheral blood was collected. Findings and limits, study-wide: In the analysis, a 13 V-J model separated ophthalmopathy from stable hyperthyroidism.

Patients having uncontrolled infection, another autoimmune disease, pregnancy or lactation were not included. This sample holds PBMCs from 9.5 to 10 ml fresh peripheral blood. For this clonotype: Its specificity is unknown.

Regions amplified from RNA transcripts were the TCR beta CDR3 regions. The TCR CDR3 was amplified in a first-round RT-PCR using the HTBI primer set. TCRdb processed the multiplex PCR reads anew with MiXCR; each CDR3 protein has one entry. Among about 500,000 distinct CDR3 sequences, about 16% were seen once, and the ten largest hold 29%. The V and J ends lost 9 bases and 2 bases respectively, with 17 bases between them. Germline loops: CDR1 SNHLY, CDR2 FYNNEI. This CDR3 region has 16 residues. The source material was blood. The chain carries TRBV2 and TRBJ2-6, with a possible D match to TRBD2 (5 bases). The sequence derives from a woman aged 25 to 45 with Graves' ophthalmopathy. DNA of the CDR3: TGTGCCAGTGCGGGTCGGATTGGAACTGGGGCCAACGTCCTGACTTTC. Translating gives CASAGRIGTGANVLTF.